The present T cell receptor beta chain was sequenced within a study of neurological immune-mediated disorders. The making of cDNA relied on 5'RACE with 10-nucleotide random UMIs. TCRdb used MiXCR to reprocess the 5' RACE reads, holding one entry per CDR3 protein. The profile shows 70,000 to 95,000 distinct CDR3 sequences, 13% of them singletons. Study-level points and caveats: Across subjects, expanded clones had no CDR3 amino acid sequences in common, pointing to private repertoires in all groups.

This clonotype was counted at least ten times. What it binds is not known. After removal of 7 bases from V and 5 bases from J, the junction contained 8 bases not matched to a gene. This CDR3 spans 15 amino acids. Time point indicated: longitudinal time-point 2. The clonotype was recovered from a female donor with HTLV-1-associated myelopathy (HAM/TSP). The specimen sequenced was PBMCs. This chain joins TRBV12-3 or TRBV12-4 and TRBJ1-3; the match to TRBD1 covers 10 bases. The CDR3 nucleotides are TGTGCCAGCAATAGCGACAGGGGGCTAAGAAACACCATATATTTT. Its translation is CASNSDRGLRNTIYF.